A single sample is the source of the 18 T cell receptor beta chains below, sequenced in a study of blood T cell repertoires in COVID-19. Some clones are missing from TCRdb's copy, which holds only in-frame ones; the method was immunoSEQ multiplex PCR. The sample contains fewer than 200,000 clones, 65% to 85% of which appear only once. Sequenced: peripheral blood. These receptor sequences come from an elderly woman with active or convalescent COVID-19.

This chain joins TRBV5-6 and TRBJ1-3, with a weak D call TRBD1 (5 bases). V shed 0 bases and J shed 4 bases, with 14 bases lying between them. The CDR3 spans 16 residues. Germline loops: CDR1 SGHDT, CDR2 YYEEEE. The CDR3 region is CASSLGETGAGNTIYF. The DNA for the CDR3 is TGTGCCAGCAGCTTGGGAGAAACAGGTGCCGGAAACACCATATATTTT.

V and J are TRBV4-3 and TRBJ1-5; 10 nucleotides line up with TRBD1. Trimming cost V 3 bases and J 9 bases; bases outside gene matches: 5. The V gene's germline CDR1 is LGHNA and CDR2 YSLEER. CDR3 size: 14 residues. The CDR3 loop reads CASSQGQGLWPQHF. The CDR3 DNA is TGCGCCAGCAGCCAGGGACAGGGGTTATGGCCCCAGCATTTT.

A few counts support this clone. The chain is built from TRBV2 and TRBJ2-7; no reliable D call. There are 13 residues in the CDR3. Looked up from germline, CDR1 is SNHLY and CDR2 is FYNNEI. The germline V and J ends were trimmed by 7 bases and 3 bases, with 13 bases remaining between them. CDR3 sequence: CASTASGYYEQYF. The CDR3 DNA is TGTGCCAGCACGGCGTCGGGTTACTACGAGCAGTACTTC.

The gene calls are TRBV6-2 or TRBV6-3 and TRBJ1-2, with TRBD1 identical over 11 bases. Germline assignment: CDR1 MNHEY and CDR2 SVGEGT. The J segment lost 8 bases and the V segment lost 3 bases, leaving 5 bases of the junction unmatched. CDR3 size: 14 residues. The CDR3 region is CASSYTDRGQGYTF. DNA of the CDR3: TGTGCCAGCAGTTATACGGACAGGGGGCAAGGCTACACCTTC.

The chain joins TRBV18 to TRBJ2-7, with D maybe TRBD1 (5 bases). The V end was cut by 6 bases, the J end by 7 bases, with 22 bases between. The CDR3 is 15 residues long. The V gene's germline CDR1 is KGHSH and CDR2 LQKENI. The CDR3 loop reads CASSPRALTDREQYF. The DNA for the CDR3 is TGTGCCAGCTCCCCCAGGGCTTTAACAGATAGGGAGCAGTACTTC.

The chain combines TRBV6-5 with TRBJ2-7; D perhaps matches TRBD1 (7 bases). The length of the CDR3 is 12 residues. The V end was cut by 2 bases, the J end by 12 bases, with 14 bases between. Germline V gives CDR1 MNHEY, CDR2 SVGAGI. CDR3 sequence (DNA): TGTGCCAGCAGTTACCCGCGGGGACAGATGTACTTC. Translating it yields CASSYPRGQMYF.

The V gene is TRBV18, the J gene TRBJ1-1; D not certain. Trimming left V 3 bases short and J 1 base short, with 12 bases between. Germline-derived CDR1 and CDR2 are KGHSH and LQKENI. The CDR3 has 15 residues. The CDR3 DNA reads TGTGCCAGCTCACCCCAGACACACTCGAACACTGAAGCTTTCTTT. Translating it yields CASSPQTHSNTEAFF.

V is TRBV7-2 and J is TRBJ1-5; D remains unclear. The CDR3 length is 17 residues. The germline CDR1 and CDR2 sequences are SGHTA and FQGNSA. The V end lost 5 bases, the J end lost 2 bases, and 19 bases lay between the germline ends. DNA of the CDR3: TGTGCCAGCAGCGCCGGGATTCTGTGGCGTGGCAATCAGCCCCAGCATTTT. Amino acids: CASSAGILWRGNQPQHF. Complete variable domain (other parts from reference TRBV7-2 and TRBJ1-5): GAGVSQSPSNKVTEKGKDVELRCDPISGHTALYWYRQSLGQGLEFLIYFQGNSAPDKSGLPSDRFSAERTGGSVSTLTIQRTQQEDSAVYLCASSAGILWRGNQPQHFGDGTRLSIL.

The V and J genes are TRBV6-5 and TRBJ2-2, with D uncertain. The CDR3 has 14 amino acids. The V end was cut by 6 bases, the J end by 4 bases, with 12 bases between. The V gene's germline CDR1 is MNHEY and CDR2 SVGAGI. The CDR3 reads CASRAGSITGELFF. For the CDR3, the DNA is TGTGCCAGCAGGGCAGGATCGATCACCGGGGAGCTGTTTTTT.

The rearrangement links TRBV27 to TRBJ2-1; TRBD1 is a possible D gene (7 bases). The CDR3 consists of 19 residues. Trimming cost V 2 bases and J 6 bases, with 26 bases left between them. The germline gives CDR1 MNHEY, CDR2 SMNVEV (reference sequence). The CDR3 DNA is TGTGCCAGCAGTTTAAAAGGGAATGGGTGGACAGGAGGGGTCAATGAGCAGTTCTTC. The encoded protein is CASSLKGNGWTGGVNEQFF.

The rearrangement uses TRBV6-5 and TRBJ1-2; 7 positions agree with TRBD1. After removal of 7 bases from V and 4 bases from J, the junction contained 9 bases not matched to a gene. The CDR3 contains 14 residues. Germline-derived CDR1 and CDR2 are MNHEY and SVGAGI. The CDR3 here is CASTQRGPAYGYTF. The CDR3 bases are TGTGCCAGCACTCAAAGGGGGCCCGCCTATGGCTACACCTTC.

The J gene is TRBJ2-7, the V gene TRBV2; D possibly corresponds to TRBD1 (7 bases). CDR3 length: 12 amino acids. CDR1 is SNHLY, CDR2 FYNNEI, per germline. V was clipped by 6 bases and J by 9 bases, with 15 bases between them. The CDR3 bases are TGTGCCAGCAGGAAAGACAGGGAGGTGCAGTACTTC. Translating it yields CASRKDREVQYF.

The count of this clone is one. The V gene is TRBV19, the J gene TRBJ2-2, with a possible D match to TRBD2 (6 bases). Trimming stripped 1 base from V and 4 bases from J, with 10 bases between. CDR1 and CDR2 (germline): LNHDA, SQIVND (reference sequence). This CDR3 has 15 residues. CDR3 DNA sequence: TGTGCCAGTAGTATAGTTGGGACTGTCACCGGGGAGCTGTTTTTT. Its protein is CASSIVGTVTGELFF.

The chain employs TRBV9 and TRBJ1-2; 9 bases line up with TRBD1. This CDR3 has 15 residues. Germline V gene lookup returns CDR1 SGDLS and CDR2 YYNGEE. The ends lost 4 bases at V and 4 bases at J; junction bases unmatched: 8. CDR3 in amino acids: CASSSESQGAYGYTF. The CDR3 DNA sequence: TGTGCCAGCAGCTCAGAGTCACAGGGGGCCTATGGCTACACCTTC.

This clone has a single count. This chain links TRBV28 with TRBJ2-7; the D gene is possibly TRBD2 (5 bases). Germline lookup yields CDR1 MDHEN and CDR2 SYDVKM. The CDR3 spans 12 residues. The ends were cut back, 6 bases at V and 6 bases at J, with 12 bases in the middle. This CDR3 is CASRGTRGEQYF. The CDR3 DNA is TGTGCCAGCAGGGGCACTAGAGGCGAGCAGTACTTC.

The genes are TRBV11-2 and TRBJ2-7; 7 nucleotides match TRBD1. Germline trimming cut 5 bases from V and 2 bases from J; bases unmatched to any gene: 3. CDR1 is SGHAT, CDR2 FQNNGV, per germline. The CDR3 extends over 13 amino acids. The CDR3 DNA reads TGTGCCAGCAGCCCGGACAGGACCTACGAGCAGTACTTC. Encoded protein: CASSPDRTYEQYF. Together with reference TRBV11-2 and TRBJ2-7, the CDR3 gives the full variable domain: EAGVAQSPRYKIIEKRQSVAFWCNPISGHATLYWYQQILGQGPKLLIQFQNNGVVDDSQLPKDRFSAERLKGVDSTLKIQPAKLEDSAVYLCASSPDRTYEQYFGPGTRLTVT.

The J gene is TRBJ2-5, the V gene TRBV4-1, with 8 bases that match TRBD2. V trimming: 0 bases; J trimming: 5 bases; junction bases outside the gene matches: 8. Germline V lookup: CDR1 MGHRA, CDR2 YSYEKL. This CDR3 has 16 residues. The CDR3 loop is CASSQDFSSGWETQYF. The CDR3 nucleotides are TGCGCCAGCAGCCAAGATTTTTCTAGCGGGTGGGAGACCCAGTACTTC.

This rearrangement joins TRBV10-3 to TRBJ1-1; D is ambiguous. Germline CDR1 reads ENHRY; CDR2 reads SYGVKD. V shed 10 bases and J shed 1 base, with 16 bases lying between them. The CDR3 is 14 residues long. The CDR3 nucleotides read TGTGCCACCACCAGAGGTGGTGAGAACACTGAAGCTTTCTTT. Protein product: CATTRGGENTEAFF.